A single T cell receptor beta chain is shown here with its context. As yet, its antigen is unknown. This sample stems from a study of cytomegalovirus exposure and HLA in healthy donors. The overall study: In an earlier analysis, 95 million to 130 million unique TCR beta sequences were found from about 180 million T cells. Findings and caveats of the study: The majority of CMV-associated TCR beta chains were reported as apparently HLA-restricted in a later analysis. Later on, an analysis tied about 17,000 TCR beta sequences to HLA alleles at 0.05 false discovery rate.

V was trimmed by 5 bases and J by 6 bases, leaving 13 bases between them. Germline assignment: CDR1 MNHNS and CDR2 SASEGT. This CDR3 comprises 13 residues. The PCR made use of 60 Vbeta and 13 Jbeta primers. TCRdb keeps only in-frame clones here, not all; method: immunoSEQ multiplex PCR. In the table there are 200,000 to 250,000 clones, 70% to 80% of which are singletons. The rearrangement joins TRBV6-1 to TRBJ1-1; D call uncertain. The sequence was collected from a woman in her 30s in good health and CMV-seronegative. The specimen sequenced was PBMCs. The CDR3 coding sequence is TGTGCCAGCAGTAACAGCCAGTCCCCTGAAGCTTTCTTT. The encoded protein is CASSNSQSPEAFF.